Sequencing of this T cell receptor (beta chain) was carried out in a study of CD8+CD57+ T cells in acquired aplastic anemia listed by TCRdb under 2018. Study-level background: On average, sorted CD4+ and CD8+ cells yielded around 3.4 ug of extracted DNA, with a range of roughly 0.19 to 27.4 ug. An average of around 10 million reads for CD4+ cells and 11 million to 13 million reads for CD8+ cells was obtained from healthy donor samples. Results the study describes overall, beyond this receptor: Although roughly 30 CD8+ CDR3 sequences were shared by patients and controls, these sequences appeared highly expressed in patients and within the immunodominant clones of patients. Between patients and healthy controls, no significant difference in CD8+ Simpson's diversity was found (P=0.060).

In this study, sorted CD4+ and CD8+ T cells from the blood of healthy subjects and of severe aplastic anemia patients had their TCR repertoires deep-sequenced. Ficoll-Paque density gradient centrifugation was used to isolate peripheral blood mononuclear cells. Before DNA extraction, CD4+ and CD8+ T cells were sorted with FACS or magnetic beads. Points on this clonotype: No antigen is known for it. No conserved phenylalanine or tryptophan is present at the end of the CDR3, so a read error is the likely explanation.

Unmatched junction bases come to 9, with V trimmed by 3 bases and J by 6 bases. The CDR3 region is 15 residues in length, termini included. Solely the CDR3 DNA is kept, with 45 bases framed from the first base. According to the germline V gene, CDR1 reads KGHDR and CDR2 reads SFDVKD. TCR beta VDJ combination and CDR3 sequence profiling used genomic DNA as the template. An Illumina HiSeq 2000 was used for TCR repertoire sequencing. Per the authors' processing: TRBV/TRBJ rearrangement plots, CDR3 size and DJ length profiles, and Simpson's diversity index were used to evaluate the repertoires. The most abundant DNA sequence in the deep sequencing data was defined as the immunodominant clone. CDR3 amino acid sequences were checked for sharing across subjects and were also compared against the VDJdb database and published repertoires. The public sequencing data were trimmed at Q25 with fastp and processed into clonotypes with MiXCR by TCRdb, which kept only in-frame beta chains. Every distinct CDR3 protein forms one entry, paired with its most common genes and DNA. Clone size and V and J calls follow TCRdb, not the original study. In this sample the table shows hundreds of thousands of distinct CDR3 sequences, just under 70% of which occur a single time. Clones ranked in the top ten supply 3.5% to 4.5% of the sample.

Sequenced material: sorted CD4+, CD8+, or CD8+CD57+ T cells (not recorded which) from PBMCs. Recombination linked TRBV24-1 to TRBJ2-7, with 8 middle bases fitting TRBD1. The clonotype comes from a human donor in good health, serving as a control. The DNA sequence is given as TGTGCCACCAGTGATCGGGGACAGGCAACCTCCGAGCAGTACCTC. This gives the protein CATSDRGQATSEQYL.